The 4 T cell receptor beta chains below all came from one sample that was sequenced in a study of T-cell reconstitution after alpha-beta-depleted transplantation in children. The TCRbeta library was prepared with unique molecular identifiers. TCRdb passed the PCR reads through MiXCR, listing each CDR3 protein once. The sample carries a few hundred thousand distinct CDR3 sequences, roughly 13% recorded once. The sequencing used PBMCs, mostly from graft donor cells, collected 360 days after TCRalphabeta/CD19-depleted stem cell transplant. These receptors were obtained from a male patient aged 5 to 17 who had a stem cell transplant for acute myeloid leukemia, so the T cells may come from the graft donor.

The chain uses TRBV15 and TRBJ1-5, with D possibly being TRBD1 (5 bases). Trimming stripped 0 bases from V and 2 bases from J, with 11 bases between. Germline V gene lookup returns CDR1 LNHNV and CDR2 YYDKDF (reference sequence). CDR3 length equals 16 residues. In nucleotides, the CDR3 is TGTGCCACCAGCAGAGATAAGGGGAACGGCAATCAGCCCCAGCATTTT. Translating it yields CATSRDKGNGNQPQHF.

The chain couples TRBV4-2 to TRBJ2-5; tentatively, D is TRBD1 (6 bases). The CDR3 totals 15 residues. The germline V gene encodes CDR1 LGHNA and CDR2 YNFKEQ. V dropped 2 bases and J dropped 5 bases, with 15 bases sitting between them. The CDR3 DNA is TGTGCCAGCAGCCAACCTACAGGGTTGGAGGAGACCCAGTACTTC. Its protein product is CASSQPTGLEETQYF.

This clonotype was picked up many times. CDR3 amino acids: CSVIARTYSYEQYF. CDR3 DNA sequence: TGCAGCGTTATCGCCAGGACCTACTCCTACGAGCAGTACTTC. V usage is TRBV29-1 and J usage is TRBJ2-7, with D unclear. Germline CDR1 reads SQVTM; CDR2 reads ANQGSEA. The CDR3 covers 14 residues. The germline V and J ends were trimmed by 5 bases and 0 bases, with 14 bases remaining between them.

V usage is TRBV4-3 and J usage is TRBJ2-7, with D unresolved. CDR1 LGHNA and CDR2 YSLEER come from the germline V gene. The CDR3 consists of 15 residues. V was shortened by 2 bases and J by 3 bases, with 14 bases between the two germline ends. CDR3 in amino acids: CASSQTPEWDYEQYF. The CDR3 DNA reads TGCGCCAGCAGCCAAACCCCTGAATGGGACTACGAGCAGTACTTC.